Sequencing of this TCR beta chain was carried out in a study of OX40 agonist ivuxolimab in advanced cancers. Using immunoSEQ multiplex PCR, the repertoire was profiled, and TCRdb retains in-frame clones only, with some absent. The sample shows tens of thousands of clones, roughly 88% of them seen only once. Germline assignment: CDR1 SGHDT and CDR2 YYEEEE. V gave up 4 bases and J gave up 3 bases, with 17 bases separating them. The CDR3 totals 15 residues. The chain links TRBV5-6 to TRBJ2-7; D uncertain. The receptor comes from an adult with an advanced solid tumor such as melanoma, head and neck, liver or kidney cancer. Sequencing used CD4+ or CD8+ T cells sorted from blood, obtained in a trial of the OX40 agonist ivuxolimab. CDR3 in amino acids: CASSSSTGPYYEQYF. In nucleotides, the CDR3 is TGTGCCAGCAGCAGCTCAACCGGGCCTTACTACGAGCAGTACTTC. Looking up the rest from reference TRBV5-6 and TRBJ2-7 gives the full variable domain: DAGVTQSPTHLIKTRGQQVTLRCSPKSGHDTVSWYQQALGQGPQFIFQYYEEEERQRGNFPDRFSGHQFPNYSSELNVNALLLGDSALYLCASSSSTGPYYEQYFGPGTRLTVT.